This T cell receptor (beta chain) was documented in a study of control samples from healthy donors and cancer patients. Germline CDR1 reads SGHTA; CDR2 reads FQGNSA. The ends were cut back, 5 bases at V and 0 bases at J, with 14 bases in the middle. The CDR3 contains 16 residues. Profiling relied on immunoSEQ multiplex PCR, and the TCRdb table lists in-frame clones only, not all of them. The table records about 140,000 clones, roughly nine tenths of them present only once. This receptor was taken from a woman under 40 in good health. The chain recombines TRBV7-2 with TRBJ1-3, with D possibly TRBD1 on 6 matching bases. The specimen sequenced was blood. The CDR3 is CASSLTGQSSGNTIYF. The CDR3 DNA reads TGTGCCAGCAGCCTCACCGGACAGAGCTCTGGAAACACCATATATTTT.